The 10 T cell receptor beta chains presented below share a single source sample, sequenced in a study of blood T cell repertoires in COVID-19. Only in-frame clones appear in the TCRdb table, and some are missing; sequencing was by immunoSEQ multiplex PCR. The sample holds 200,000 to 250,000 clones; 82% are singletons and the top ten take 3% to 4.5%. Material for sequencing was peripheral blood. Every receptor here comes from a woman older than 75 with acute or convalescent COVID-19.

This sequence joins TRBV7-2 and TRBJ1-1, with D perhaps matching TRBD1 (6 bases). V lost 5 bases, J lost 5 bases, and 18 bases lay in between. This CDR3 region has 15 residues. The V gene's germline CDR1 is SGHTA and CDR2 FQGNSA. The CDR3 region is CASSALQGRGTEAFF. The CDR3 DNA is TGTGCCAGCAGCGCGCTACAGGGAAGGGGGACTGAAGCTTTCTTT.

The J gene is TRBJ1-2, the V gene TRBV27; D might be TRBD1 (6 bases). The germline CDR1 and CDR2 sequences are MNHEY and SMNVEV (reference sequence). This CDR3 is built from 16 residues. V was shortened by 0 bases and J by 2 bases, with 13 bases between the two germline ends. The CDR3 spells CASSLSTTRGNYGYTF. The CDR3 coding sequence is TGTGCCAGCAGTTTATCGACAACCAGGGGAAACTATGGCTACACCTTC.

The chain has TRBV27 and TRBJ2-5, with 7 nucleotides matching TRBD1. CDR1 and CDR2 (germline): MNHEY, SMNVEV (reference sequence). Trimming removed 2 bases from V and 5 bases from J; junction bases left unmatched: 8. CDR3 length: 15 residues. The DNA for the CDR3 is TGTGCCAGCAGTTTACGACAGGGCCTAAGGGAGACCCAGTACTTC. This gives the protein CASSLRQGLRETQYF.

In its sample, this clone was seen once. This chain links TRBV7-9 with TRBJ2-7; tentative D call: TRBD1 (6 bases). The CDR3 length is 13 residues. The ends were cut back, 6 bases at V and 1 base at J, with 10 bases in the middle. Germline V gene sequence: CDR1 SEHNR, CDR2 FQNEAQ (reference sequence). As DNA, the CDR3 is TGTGCCAGCAGGTTCGGGACATCCTACGAGCAGTACTTC. This translates into CASRFGTSYEQYF.

The rearrangement links TRBV7-2 to TRBJ1-3; a weak D match, TRBD1 (5 bases). CDR1 and CDR2 (germline): SGHTA, FQGNSA. The CDR3 consists of 16 residues. V was clipped by 5 bases and J by 0 bases, with 14 bases between them. This chain's CDR3 is CASSPNGGTSGNTIYF. Written as DNA, the CDR3 is TGTGCCAGCAGCCCAAACGGGGGGACCTCTGGAAACACCATATATTTT.

This chain links TRBV5-1 with TRBJ1-2; 9 nucleotides align to TRBD1. Germline V gene data show CDR1 as SGHRS and CDR2 as YFSETQ. The CDR3 is 13 amino acids. V gave up 4 bases and J gave up 7 bases; unmatched junction bases: 5. The CDR3, as DNA: TGCGCCAGCAGCCCCGACAGGGGGGGTGGCTACACCTTC. It translates to CASSPDRGGGYTF.

The chain is built from TRBV7-2 and TRBJ1-2, with TRBD1 matching over 8 bases. The length of the CDR3 is 14 residues. Germline V CDR1 and CDR2: SGHTA, FQGNSA. V was clipped by 7 bases and J by 4 bases; unmatched bases: 8. In DNA, the CDR3 is TGTGCCAGCACCCCGGACAGGGAGGGCTATGGCTACACCTTC. It yields the protein CASTPDREGYGYTF.

The J gene is TRBJ1-5, the V gene TRBV7-2; D is perhaps TRBD1 (6 bases). CDR3 length: 15 residues. Germline CDR1 and CDR2: SGHTA and FQGNSA. Trimming stripped 1 base from V and 6 bases from J, with 13 bases between. As DNA, the CDR3 is TGTGCCAGCAGCTTAGAGGGGACAATTAGTCAGCCCCAGCATTTT. Translating it yields CASSLEGTISQPQHF. The variable domain in full, with the rest retrieved from reference TRBV7-2 and TRBJ1-5, is GAGVSQSPSNKVTEKGKDVELRCDPISGHTALYWYRQSLGQGLEFLIYFQGNSAPDKSGLPSDRFSAERTGGSVSTLTIQRTQQEDSAVYLCASSLEGTISQPQHFGDGTRLSIL.

V gene TRBV3-1 (or the pseudogene TRBV3-2) combines with J gene TRBJ1-2; D is possibly TRBD1 (5 bases). V was shortened by 1 base and J by 2 bases, with 8 bases between the two germline ends. This CDR3 has 14 amino acids. CDR1 and CDR2 (germline): LGHDT, YNNKEL (reference sequence). The CDR3: CASSQGAGNYGYTF. The DNA of the CDR3 is TGTGCCAGCAGCCAAGGGGCAGGGAACTATGGCTACACCTTC.

This rearrangement joins TRBV19 to TRBJ2-3, with no clear D. This CDR3 is 15 amino acids long. Trimming stripped 7 bases from V and 2 bases from J, with 16 bases between. Germline CDR1 is LNHDA and CDR2 is SQIVND (reference sequence). CDR3 nucleotides: TGTGCCAGTACCTTTCGCGCGAGCACCACAGATACGCAGTATTTT. Translating it yields CASTFRASTTDTQYF.